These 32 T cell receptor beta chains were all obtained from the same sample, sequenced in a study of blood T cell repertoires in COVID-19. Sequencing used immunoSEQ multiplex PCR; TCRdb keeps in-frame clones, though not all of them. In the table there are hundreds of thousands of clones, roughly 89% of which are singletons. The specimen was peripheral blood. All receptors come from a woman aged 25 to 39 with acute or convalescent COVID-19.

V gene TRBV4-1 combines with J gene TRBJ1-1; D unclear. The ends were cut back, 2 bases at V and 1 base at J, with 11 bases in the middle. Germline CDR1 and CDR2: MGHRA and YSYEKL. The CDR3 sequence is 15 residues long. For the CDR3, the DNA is TGCGCCAGCAGCCAATGGAGGTCGGAGAACACTGAAGCTTTCTTT. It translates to CASSQWRSENTEAFF.

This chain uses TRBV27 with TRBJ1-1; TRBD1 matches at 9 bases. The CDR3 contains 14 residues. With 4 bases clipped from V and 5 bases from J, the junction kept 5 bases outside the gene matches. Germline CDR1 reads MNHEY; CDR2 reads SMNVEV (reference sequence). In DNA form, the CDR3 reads TGTGCCAGCAGTTACAGGGGGCCCGGGACTGAAGCTTTCTTT. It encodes CASSYRGPGTEAFF.

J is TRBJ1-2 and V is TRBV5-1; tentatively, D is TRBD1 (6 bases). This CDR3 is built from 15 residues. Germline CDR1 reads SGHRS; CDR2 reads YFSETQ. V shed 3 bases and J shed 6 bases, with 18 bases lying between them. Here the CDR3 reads CASSSVDRRQNGYTF. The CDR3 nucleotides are TGCGCCAGCAGCTCGGTCGACAGGAGACAGAATGGCTACACCTTC.

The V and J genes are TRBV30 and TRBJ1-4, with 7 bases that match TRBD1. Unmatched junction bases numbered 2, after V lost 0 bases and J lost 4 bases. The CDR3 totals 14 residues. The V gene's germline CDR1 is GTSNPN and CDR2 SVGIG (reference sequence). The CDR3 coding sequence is TGTGCCTGGAGTGTAGGGACAGTTAATGAAAAACTGTTTTTT. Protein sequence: CAWSVGTVNEKLFF.

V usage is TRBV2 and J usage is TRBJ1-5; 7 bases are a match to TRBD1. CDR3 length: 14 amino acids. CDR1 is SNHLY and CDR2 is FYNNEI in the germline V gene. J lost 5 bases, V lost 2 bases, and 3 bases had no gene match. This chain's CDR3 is CASSELTGDQPQHF. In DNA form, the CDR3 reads TGTGCCAGCAGTGAATTAACAGGGGATCAGCCCCAGCATTTT.

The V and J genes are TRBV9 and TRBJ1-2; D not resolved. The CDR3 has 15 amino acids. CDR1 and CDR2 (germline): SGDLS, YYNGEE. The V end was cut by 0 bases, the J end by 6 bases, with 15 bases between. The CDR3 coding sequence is TGTGCCAGCAGCGTAGGAGGAGGCTTCGGGGATGGCTACACCTTC. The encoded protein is CASSVGGGFGDGYTF.

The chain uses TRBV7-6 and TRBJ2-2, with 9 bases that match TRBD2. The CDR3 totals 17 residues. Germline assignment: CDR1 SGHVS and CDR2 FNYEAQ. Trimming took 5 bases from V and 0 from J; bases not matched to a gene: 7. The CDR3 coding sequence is TGTGCCAGCAGCCAAGGGACTAGCCCAACGAACACCGGGGAGCTGTTTTTT. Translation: CASSQGTSPTNTGELFF. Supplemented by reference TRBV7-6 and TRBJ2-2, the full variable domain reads GAGVSQSPRYKVTKRGQDVALRCDPISGHVSLYWYRQALGQGPEFLTYFNYEAQQDKSGLPNDRFSAERPEGSISTLTIQRTEQRDSAMYRCASSQGTSPTNTGELFFGEGSRLTVL.

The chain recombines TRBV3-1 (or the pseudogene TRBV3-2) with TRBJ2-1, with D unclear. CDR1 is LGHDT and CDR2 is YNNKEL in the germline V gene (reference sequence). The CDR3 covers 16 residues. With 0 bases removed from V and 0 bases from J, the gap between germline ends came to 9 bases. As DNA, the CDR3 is TGTGCCAGCAGCCAAGATCCGCGGCGCTCCTACAATGAGCAGTTCTTC. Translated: CASSQDPRRSYNEQFF.

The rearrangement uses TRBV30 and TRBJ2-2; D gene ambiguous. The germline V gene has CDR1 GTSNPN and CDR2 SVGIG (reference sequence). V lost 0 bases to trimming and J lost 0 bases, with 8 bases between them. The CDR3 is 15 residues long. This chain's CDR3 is CAWSVLSSNTGELFF. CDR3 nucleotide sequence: TGTGCCTGGAGTGTACTAAGTTCGAACACCGGGGAGCTGTTTTTT.

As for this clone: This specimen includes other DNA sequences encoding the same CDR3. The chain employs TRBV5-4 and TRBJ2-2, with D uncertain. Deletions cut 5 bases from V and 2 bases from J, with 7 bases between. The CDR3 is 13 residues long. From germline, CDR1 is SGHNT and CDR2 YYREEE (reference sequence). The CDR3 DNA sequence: TGTGCCAGCAGTTTTCCAAACACCGGGGAGCTGTTTTTT. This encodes CASSFPNTGELFF.

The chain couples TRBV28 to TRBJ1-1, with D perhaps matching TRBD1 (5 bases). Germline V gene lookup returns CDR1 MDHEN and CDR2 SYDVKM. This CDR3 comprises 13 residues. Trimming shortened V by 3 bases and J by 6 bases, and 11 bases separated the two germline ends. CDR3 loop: CASSFGGDAEAFF. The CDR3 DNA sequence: TGTGCCAGCAGTTTTGGAGGGGACGCTGAAGCTTTCTTT.

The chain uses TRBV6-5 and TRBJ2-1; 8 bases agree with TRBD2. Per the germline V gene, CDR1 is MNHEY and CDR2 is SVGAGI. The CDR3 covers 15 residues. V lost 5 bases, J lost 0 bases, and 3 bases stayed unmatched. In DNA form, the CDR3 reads TGTGCCAGCAGTACCGGGACTAGCTCCTACAATGAGCAGTTCTTC. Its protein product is CASSTGTSSYNEQFF.

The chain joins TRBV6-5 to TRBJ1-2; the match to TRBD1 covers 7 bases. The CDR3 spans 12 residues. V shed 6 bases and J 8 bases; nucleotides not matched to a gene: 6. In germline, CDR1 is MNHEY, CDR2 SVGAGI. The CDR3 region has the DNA TGTGCCAGCAGAGCGACAGGGCAAGGCTACACCTTC. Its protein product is CASRATGQGYTF.

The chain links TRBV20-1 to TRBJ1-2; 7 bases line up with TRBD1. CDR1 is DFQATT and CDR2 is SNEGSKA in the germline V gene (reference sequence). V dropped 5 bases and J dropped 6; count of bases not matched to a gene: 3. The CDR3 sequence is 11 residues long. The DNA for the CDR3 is TGCAGTGCTTCGACAGGGAATGGCTACACCTTC. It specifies CSASTGNGYTF.

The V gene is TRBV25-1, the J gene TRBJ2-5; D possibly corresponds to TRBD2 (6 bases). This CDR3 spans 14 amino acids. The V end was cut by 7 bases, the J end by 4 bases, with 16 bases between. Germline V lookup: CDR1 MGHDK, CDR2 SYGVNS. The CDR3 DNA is TGTGCCAGCACTAGAGGCGGGGTCCCAGAGACCCAGTACTTC. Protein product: CASTRGGVPETQYF.

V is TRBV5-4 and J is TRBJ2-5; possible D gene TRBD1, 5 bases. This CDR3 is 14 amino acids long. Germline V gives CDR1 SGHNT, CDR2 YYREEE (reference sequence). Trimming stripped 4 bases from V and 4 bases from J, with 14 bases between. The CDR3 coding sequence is TGTGCCAGCAGCGGGAAACAGGTGCGAGAGACCCAGTACTTC. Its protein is CASSGKQVRETQYF.

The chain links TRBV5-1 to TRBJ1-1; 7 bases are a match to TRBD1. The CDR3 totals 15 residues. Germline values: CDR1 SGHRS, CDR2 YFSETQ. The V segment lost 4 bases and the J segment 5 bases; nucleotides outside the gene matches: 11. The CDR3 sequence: CASSGSQGDGTEAFF. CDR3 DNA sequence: TGCGCCAGCAGCGGGTCTCAGGGGGATGGGACTGAAGCTTTCTTT.

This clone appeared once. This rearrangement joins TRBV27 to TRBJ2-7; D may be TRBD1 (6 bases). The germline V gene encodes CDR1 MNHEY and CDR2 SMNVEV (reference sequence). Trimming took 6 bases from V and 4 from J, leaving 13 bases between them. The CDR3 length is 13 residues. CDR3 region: CASRSTGAYEQYF. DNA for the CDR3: TGTGCCAGCAGGTCGACAGGCGCGTACGAGCAGTACTTC.

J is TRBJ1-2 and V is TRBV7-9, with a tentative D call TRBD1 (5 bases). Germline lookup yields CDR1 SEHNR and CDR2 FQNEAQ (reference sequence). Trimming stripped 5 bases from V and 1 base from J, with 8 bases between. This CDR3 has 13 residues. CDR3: CASSRGDNYGYTF. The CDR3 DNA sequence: TGTGCCAGCAGCCGGGGGGATAACTATGGCTACACCTTC.

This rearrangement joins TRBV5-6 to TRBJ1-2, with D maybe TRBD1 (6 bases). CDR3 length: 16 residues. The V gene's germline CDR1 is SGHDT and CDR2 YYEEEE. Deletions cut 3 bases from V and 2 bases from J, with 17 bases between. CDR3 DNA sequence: TGTGCCAGCAGCTCAAATGGGCCCGACAGGAACTATGGCTACACCTTC. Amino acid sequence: CASSSNGPDRNYGYTF.

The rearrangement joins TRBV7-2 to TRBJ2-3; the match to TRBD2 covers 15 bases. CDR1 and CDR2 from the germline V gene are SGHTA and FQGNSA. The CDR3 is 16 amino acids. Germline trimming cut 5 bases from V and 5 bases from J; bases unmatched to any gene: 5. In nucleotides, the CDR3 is TGTGCCAGCAGCCCCGGACTAGCGGGGGGGCAAGATACGCAGTATTTT. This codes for CASSPGLAGGQDTQYF.

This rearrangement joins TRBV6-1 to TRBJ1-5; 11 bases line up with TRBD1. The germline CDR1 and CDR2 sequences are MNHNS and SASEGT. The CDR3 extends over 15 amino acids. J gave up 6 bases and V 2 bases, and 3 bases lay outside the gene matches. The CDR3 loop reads CASSELGTGGQPQHF. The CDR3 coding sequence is TGTGCCAGCAGTGAACTCGGGACAGGGGGTCAGCCCCAGCATTTT.

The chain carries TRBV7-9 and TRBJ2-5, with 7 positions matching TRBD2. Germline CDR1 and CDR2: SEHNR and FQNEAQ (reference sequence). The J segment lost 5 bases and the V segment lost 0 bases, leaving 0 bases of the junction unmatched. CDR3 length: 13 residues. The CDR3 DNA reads TGTGCCAGCAGCTTAGCGGGGGGGGAGACCCAGTACTTC. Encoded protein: CASSLAGGETQYF.

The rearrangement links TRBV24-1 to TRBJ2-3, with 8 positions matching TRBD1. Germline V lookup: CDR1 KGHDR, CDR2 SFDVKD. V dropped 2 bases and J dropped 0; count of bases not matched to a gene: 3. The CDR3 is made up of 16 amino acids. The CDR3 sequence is CATSDYRDRSTDTQYF. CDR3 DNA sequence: TGTGCCACCAGTGATTACCGGGACAGGAGCACAGATACGCAGTATTTT.

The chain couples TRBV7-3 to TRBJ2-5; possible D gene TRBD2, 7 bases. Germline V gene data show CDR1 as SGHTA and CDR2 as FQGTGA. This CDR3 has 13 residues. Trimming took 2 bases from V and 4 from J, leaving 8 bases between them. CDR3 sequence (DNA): TGTGCCAGCAGCTTACGGGGGGCAGAGACCCAGTACTTC. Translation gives CASSLRGAETQYF.

The CDR3 DNA follows: TGTGCCAGCAGCGTAGCGGGGGGCACCCCGCTTGAGCAGTTCTTC. Residues: CASSVAGGTPLEQFF. The chain combines TRBV9 with TRBJ2-1; the D gene is possibly TRBD2 (7 bases). CDR3 length: 15 amino acids. Germline V gene sequence: CDR1 SGDLS, CDR2 YYNGEE. V was trimmed by 0 bases and J by 9 bases, leaving 16 bases between them.

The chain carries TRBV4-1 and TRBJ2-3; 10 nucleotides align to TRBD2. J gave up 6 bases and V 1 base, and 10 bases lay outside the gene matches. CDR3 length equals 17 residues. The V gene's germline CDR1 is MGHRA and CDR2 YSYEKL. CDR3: CASSQVSGLAVGDTQYF. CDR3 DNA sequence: TGCGCCAGCAGCCAAGTTAGCGGACTAGCGGTAGGGGATACGCAGTATTTT.

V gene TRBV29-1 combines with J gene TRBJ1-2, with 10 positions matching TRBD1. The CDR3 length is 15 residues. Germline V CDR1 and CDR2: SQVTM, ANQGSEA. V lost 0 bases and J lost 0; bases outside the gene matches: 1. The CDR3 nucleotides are TGCAGCGTTGAAGATGGGACAGGGGCTAACTATGGCTACACCTTC. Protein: CSVEDGTGANYGYTF.

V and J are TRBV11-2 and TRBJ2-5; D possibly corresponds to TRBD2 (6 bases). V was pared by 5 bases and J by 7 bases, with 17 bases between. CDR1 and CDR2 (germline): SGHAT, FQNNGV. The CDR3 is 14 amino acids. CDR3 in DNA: TGTGCCAGCAGCCCAGTGGAGGGGACTGGGACCCAGTACTTC. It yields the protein CASSPVEGTGTQYF.

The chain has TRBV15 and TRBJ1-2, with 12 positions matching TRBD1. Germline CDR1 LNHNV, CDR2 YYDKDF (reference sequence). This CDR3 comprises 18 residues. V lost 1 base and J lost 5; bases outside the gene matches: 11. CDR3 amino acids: CATSRVWDRGRGWYGYTF. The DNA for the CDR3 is TGTGCCACCAGCAGAGTCTGGGACAGGGGGCGCGGGTGGTATGGCTACACCTTC.

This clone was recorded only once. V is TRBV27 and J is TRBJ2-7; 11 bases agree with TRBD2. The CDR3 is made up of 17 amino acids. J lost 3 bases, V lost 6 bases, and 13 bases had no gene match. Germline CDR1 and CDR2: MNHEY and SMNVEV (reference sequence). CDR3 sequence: CASRKTGTSGRNYEQYF. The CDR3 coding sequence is TGTGCCAGCAGAAAAACCGGGACTAGCGGACGTAACTACGAGCAGTACTTC.

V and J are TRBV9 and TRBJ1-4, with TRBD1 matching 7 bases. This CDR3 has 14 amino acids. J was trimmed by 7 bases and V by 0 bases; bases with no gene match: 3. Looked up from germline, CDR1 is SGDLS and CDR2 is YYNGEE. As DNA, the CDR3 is TGTGCCAGCAGCGTAGGGACAGGCGGTGAAAAACTGTTTTTT. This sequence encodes CASSVGTGGEKLFF.